The clone carrying this T cell receptor beta chain was seen at least ten times. These data belong to a study of T-cell reconstitution after alpha-beta-depleted transplantation in children. Unique molecular identifiers tagged the TCRbeta library. TCRdb used MiXCR to reprocess the PCR reads, holding one entry per CDR3 protein. Altogether hundreds of thousands of distinct CDR3 sequences are present, around 12% being singletons, with the ten largest covering about 2.6%. The CDR3 has 13 amino acids. The ends were cut back, 4 bases at V and 5 bases at J, with 12 bases in the middle. Germline CDR1 reads SGHDT; CDR2 reads YYEEEE.

This specimen was PBMCs from the stem cell graft donor, taken from the stem cell graft. This TCR was recovered from a human donor who donated a stem cell graft to a child with acute lymphoblastic leukemia. The rearrangement joins TRBV5-6 to TRBJ2-5; D is perhaps TRBD1 (7 bases). CDR3 region: CASSQAGGETQYF. Written as DNA, the CDR3 is TGTGCCAGCAGCCAGGCAGGGGGGGAGACCCAGTACTTC.